A single sample gave rise to the 3 T cell receptor beta chains below, sequenced in a study of patients and donors after allogeneic stem cell transplantation. A single record per CDR3 protein comes from TCRdb applying MiXCR to the RT-PCR reads. Seen here are about 960,000 distinct CDR3 sequences, 18% observed once, and the top ten hold 5% to 6.5%. The sequenced sample was blood, either unsorted or a sorted T cell fraction (not recorded which). The receptors were sampled from a human donor who was either an allogeneic HSCT recipient or a stem cell or donor lymphocyte infusion donor (not recorded which). It is not recorded whose cells these are; they may come from a transplant donor.

The V and J genes are TRBV5-1 and TRBJ2-1; TRBD2 matches at 9 bases. Germline V gene lookup returns CDR1 SGHRS and CDR2 YFSETQ. The J segment lost 9 bases and the V segment lost 0 bases, leaving 7 bases of the junction unmatched. The CDR3 is 15 amino acids. The CDR3 reads CASSLVGLAYSEQFF. The CDR3 bases are TGCGCCAGCAGCTTGGTAGGACTAGCGTATAGTGAGCAGTTCTTC.

This chain uses TRBV20-1 with TRBJ2-1; perhaps TRBD2 as D (6 bases). Germline loops: CDR1 DFQATT, CDR2 SNEGSKA (reference sequence). Trimming cost V 5 bases and J 8 bases, with 13 bases left between them. This CDR3 is built from 12 residues. CDR3 bases: TGCAGTGCTCGACTAGTTGGCGATGAGCAGTTCTTC. Its protein product is CSARLVGDEQFF.

This clonotype was counted between two and nine times. The rearrangement links TRBV7-2 to TRBJ2-7; maybe TRBD1 (5 bases). Germline CDR1 reads SGHTA; CDR2 reads FQGNSA. This CDR3 has 12 amino acids. Trimming took 4 bases from V and 3 from J, leaving 7 bases between them. The CDR3 DNA reads as TGTGCCAGCAGCTCAGGGAACTACGAGCAGTACTTC. This translates into CASSSGNYEQYF. Drawing the rest from reference TRBV7-2 and TRBJ2-7, the complete variable domain is GAGVSQSPSNKVTEKGKDVELRCDPISGHTALYWYRQSLGQGLEFLIYFQGNSAPDKSGLPSDRFSAERTGGSVSTLTIQRTQQEDSAVYLCASSSGNYEQYFGPGTRLTVT.